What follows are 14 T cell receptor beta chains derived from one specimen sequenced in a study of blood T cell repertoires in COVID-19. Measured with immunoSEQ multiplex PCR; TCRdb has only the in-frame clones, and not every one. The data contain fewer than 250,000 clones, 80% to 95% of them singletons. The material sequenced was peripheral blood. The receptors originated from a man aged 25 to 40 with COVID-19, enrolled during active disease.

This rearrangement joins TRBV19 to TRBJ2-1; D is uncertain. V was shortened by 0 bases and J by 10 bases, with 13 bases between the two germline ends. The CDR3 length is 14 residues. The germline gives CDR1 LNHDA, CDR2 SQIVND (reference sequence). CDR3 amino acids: CASSIDPALGEQFF. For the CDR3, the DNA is TGTGCCAGTAGTATAGATCCCGCCCTAGGAGAGCAGTTCTTC.

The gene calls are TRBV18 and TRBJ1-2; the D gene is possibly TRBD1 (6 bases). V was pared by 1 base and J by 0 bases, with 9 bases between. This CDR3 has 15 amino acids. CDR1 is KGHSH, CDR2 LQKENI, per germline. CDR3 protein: CASSPRTDTNYGYTF. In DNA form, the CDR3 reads TGTGCCAGCTCACCACGGACAGATACTAACTATGGCTACACCTTC.

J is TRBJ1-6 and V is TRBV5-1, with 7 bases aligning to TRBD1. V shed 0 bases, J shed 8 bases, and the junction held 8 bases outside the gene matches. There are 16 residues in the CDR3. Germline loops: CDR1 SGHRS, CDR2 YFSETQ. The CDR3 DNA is TGCGCCAGCAGCTTGGGAAAGGGACAGCTTCATTCACCCCTCCACTTT. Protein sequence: CASSLGKGQLHSPLHF.

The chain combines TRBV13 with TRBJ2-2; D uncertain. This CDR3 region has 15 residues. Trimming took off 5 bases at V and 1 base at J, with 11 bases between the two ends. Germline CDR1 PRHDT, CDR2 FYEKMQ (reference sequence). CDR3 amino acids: CASSTTRKNTGELFF. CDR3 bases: TGTGCCAGCAGCACGACACGGAAGAACACCGGGGAGCTGTTTTTT.

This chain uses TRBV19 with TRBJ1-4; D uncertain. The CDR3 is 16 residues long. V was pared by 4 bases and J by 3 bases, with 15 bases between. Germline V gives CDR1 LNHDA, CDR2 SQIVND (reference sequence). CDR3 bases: TGTGCCAGTAGTACCCTTGGCGGGCCGGCTAATGAAAAACTGTTTTTT. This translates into CASSTLGGPANEKLFF.

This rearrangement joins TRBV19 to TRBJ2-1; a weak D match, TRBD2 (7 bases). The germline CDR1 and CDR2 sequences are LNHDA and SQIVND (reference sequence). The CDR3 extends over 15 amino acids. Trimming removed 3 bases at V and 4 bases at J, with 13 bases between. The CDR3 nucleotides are TGTGCCAGTAGTATTTTGCGGGGGCCGTACAATGAGCAGTTCTTC. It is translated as CASSILRGPYNEQFF. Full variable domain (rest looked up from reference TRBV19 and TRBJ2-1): DGGITQSPKYLFRKEGQNVTLSCEQNLNHDAMYWYRQDPGQGLRLIYYSQIVNDFQKGDIAEGYSVSREKKESFPLTVTSAQKNPTAFYLCASSILRGPYNEQFFGPGTRLTVL.

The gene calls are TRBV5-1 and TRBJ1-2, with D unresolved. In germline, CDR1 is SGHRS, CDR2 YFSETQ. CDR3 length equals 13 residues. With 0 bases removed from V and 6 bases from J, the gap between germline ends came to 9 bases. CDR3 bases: TGCGCCAGCAGCTTGGCCGGCGAGGATGGCTACACCTTC. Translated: CASSLAGEDGYTF.

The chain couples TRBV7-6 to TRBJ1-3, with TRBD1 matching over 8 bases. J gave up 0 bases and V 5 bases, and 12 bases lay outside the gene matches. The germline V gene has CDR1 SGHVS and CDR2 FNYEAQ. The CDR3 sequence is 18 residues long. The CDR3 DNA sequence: TGTGCCAGCAGCCGATTAGGGGGACAGGAGCACTCTGGAAACACCATATATTTT. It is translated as CASSRLGGQEHSGNTIYF. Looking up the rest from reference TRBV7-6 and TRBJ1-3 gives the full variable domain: GAGVSQSPRYKVTKRGQDVALRCDPISGHVSLYWYRQALGQGPEFLTYFNYEAQQDKSGLPNDRFSAERPEGSISTLTIQRTEQRDSAMYRCASSRLGGQEHSGNTIYFGEGSWLTVV.

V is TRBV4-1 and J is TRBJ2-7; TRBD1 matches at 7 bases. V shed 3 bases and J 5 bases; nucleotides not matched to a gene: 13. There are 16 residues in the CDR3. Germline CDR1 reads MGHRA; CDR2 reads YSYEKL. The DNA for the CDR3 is TGCGCCAGCAGCCAGAATCGACAGGGAATTTCCCACGAGCAGTACTTC. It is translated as CASSQNRQGISHEQYF.

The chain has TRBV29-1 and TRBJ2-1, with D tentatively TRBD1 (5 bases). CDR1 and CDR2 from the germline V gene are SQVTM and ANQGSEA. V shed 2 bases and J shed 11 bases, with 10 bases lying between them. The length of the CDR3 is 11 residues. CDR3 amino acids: CSVEQGPKQFF. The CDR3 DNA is TGCAGCGTTGAACAGGGCCCCAAGCAGTTCTTC.

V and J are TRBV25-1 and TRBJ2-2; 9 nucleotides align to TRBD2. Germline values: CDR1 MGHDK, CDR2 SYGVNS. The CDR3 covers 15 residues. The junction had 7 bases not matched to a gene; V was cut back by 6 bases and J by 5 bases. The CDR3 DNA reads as TGTGCCAGCAGCCTCGCGGGGGGGGAGACCGGGGAGCTGTTTTTT. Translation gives CASSLAGGETGELFF.

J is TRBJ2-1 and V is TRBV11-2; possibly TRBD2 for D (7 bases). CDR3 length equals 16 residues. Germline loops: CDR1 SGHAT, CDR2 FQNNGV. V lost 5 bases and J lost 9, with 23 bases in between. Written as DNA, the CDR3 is TGTGCCAGCAGCGATATGGGGGGGGCTGATTCGTTTGAGCAGTTCTTC. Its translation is CASSDMGGADSFEQFF. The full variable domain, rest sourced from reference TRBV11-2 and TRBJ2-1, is EAGVAQSPRYKIIEKRQSVAFWCNPISGHATLYWYQQILGQGPKLLIQFQNNGVVDDSQLPKDRFSAERLKGVDSTLKIQPAKLEDSAVYLCASSDMGGADSFEQFFGPGTRLTVL.

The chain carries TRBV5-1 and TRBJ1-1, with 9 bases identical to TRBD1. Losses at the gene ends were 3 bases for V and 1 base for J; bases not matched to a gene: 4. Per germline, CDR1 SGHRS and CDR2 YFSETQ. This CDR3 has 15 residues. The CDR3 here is CASSWTGERNTEAFF. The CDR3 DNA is TGCGCCAGCAGCTGGACAGGGGAGAGGAACACTGAAGCTTTCTTT.

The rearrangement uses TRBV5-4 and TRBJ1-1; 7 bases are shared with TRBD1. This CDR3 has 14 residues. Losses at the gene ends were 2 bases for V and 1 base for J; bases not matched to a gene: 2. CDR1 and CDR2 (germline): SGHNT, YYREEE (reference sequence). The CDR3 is CASSLDRENTEAFF. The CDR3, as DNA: TGTGCCAGCAGCTTAGACAGGGAGAACACTGAAGCTTTCTTT. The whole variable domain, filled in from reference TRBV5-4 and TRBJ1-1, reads ETGVTQSPTHLIKTRGQQVTLRCSSQSGHNTVSWYQQALGQGPQFIFQYYREEENGRGNFPPRFSGLQFPNYSSELNVNALELDDSALYLCASSLDRENTEAFFGQGTRLTVV.